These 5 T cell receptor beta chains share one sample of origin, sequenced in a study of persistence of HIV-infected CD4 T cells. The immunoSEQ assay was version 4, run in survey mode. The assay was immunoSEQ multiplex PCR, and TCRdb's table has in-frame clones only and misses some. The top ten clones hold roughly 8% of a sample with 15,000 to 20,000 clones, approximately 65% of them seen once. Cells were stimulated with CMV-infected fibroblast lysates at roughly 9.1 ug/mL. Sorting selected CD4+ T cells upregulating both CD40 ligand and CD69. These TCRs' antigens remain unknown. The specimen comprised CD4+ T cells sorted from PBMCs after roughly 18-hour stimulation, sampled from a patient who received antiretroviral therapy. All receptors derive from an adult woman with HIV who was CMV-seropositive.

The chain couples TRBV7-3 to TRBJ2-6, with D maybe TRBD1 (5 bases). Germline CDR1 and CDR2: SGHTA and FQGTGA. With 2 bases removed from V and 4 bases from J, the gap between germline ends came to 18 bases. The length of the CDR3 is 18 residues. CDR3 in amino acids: CASSLGSLGRKGANVLTF. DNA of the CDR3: TGTGCCAGCAGCTTAGGTAGTTTGGGGCGTAAGGGGGCCAACGTCCTGACTTTC.

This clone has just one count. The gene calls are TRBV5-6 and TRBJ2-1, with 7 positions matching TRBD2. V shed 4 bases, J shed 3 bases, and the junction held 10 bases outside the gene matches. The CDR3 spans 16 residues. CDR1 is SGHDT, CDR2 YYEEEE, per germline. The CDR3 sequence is CASSEKGGEVYNEQFF. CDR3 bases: TGTGCCAGCAGCGAGAAGGGAGGGGAAGTCTACAATGAGCAGTTCTTC.

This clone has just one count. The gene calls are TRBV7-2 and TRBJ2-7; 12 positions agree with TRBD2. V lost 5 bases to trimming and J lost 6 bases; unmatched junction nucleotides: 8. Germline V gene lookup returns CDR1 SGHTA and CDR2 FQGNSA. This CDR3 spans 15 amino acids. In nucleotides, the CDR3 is TGTGCCAGCAGCCCGAGACTAGCGGGGGCCGGCGAGCAGTACTTC. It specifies CASSPRLAGAGEQYF.

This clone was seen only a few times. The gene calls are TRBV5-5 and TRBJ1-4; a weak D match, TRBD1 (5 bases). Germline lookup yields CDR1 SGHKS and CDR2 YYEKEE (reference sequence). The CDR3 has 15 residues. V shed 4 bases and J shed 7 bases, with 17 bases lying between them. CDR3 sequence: CASSLRDGSLEKLFF. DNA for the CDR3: TGTGCCAGCAGCCTGCGGGACGGCAGCCTTGAAAAACTGTTTTTT. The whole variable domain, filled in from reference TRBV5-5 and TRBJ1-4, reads DAGVTQSPTHLIKTRGQQVTLRCSPISGHKSVSWYQQVLGQGPQFIFQYYEKEERGRGNFPDRFSARQFPNYSSELNVNALLLGDSALYLCASSLRDGSLEKLFFGSGTQLSVL.

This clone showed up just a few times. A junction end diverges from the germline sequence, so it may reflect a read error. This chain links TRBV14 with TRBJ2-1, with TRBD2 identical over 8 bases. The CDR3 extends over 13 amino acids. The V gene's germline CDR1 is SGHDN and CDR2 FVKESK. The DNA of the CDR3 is TGTGCCAGCAGTCAAGCGGGGGTAGGTTGGCAGTTCTTC. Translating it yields CASSQAGVGWQFF.